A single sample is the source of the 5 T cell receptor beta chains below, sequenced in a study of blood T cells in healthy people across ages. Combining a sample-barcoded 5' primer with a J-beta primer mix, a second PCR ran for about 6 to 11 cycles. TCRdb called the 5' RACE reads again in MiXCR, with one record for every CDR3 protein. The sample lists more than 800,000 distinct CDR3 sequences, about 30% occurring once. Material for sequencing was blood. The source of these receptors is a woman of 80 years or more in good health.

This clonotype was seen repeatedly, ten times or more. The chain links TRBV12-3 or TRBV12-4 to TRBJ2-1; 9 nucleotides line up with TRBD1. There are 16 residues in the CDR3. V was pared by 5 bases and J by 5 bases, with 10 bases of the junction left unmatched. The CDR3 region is CASSPNPGQGNNEQFF. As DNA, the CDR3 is TGTGCCAGCAGTCCTAACCCCGGACAGGGGAACAATGAGCAGTTCTTC.

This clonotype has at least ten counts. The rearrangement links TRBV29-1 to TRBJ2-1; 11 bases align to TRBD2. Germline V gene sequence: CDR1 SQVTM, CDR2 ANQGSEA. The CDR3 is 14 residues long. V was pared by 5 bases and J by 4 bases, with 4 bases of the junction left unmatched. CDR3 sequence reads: CSVTSGGTYNEQFF. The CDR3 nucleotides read TGCAGCGTTACTAGCGGGGGCACTTACAATGAGCAGTTCTTC.

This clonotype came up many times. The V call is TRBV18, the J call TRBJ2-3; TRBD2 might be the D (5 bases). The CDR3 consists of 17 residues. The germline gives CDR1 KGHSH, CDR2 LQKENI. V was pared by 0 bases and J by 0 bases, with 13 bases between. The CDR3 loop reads CASSPPSAVDSTDTQYF. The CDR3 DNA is TGTGCCAGCTCACCACCTAGCGCTGTGGATAGCACAGATACGCAGTATTTT. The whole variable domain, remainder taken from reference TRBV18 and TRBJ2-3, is NAGVMQNPRHLVRRRGQEARLRCSPMKGHSHVYWYRQLPEEGLKFMVYLQKENIIDESGMPKERFSAEFPKEGPSILRIQQVVRGDSAAYFCASSPPSAVDSTDTQYFGPGTRLTVL.

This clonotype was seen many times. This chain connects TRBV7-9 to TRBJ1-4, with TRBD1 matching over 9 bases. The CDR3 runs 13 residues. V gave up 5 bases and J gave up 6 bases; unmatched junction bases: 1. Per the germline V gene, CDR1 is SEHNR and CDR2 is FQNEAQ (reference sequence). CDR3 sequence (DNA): TGTGCCAGCAGCGGGGACAGGGATGAAAAACTGTTTTTT. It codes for CASSGDRDEKLFF.

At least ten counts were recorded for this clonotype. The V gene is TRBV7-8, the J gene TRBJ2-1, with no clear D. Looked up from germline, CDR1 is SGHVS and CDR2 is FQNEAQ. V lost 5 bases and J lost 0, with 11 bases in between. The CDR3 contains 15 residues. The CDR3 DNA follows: TGTGCCAGCAGCCGAATGTTGAGCTCCTACAATGAGCAGTTCTTC. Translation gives CASSRMLSSYNEQFF.